This T cell receptor beta chain was observed in a study of vaccination and CD4 T cells after COVID-19 (dated by TCRdb to between 2021 and 2024). With regard to the full study: Every convalescent patient had a positive nasal swab PCR test for SARS-CoV-2, with mild disease in nine patients and severe disease in one. In the convalescent cohort there were six males and four females, among whom were two Hispanic individuals, seven Caucasians, two Asians and one multiracial person. Participants got two doses of the Pfizer-BioNTech BNT162b2 vaccine (n=8) or two doses of the Moderna mRNA-1273 vaccine (n=2). Post-COVID blood samples from convalescent patients were collected a median of around 100 days after diagnosis, with a range of roughly 30 to 170 days. The time from the second vaccine dose to post-vaccine blood sampling had a median of 72 days and ranged from roughly 12 to 241 days. Culture stimuli were overlapping spike peptide pools from SARS-CoV-2 and from the common cold coronaviruses HCoV-NL63, HCoV-OC43 and HCoV-229E. As controls, cultures received a CEFX viral epitope pool (the positive control), an HIV-1 Nef peptide pool (the negative control), or no peptide at all. The spike-specific CD4+ TCR repertoire was compared before and after mRNA vaccination in about nine COVID-19 convalescent patients and a handful of infection-naive healthy vaccine recipients.

Libraries were built with PCR. DNA from cultured CD4+ T cells was subjected to TCR sequencing with the Oncomine TCR Beta short-read assay at the Johns Hopkins FTIC core. The QIAamp micro DNA kit was used to extract genomic DNA from the cultured CD4+ T cells. The Oncomine TCR Beta libraries from cultured CD4+ T cells were pooled using unique dual indexes and then sequenced on an Illumina iSeq 100. On the study's bioinformatics: Non-productive sequences were removed, and CDR3s that did not start with C, did not end with F or W, or were shorter than 7 amino acids were discarded. The MANAFEST web application identified antigen-specific clonotypes by comparing peptide-stimulated wells against reference wells and other culture wells. For a clone to be called positive, the clone needed an FDR below 0.05, an odds ratio above 5, and a productive frequency above 0.1% in at least two of three replicate wells. Cross-reactive clonotypes were defined as significantly expanded in both SARS-CoV-2 spike wells and at least one common cold coronavirus spike condition. Similarity between CDR3 sequences was evaluated in R version 3.6.1 using Levenshtein distances (stringdist) and unrooted phylogenetic trees (ape). In TCRdb, the public reads were trimmed at Q25 with fastp and aligned with MiXCR, with productive beta chains retained. Records with the same CDR3 protein are collapsed into one entry carrying the most frequent genes and DNA. The V and J calls, along with clone size, are taken from TCRdb and not from the paper's own processing. The sample table contains 12,000 to 15,000 distinct CDR3 sequences; only one count was recorded for under 65% of them. The leading ten clones occupy under 8.5% of the sample.

Interpreted using the paper, the treatment or condition label stands for: roughly 10-day PBMC culture with coronavirus spike peptide pools or control peptides (ViraFEST assay). The ViraFEST assay, used in the study, expanded antigen-specific T cells with peptide pools and then identified the expanded clonotypes through TCR sequencing. Positive SARS-CoV-2 PCR tests in the convalescent patients dated from March to December 2020, before Alpha, Beta and Delta variants emerged in the United States. Each well held two million PBMCs cultured with around 10 ug/ml peptide pools in IMDM containing approximately 4.8% human AB serum and 9.5 to 10 IU/ml IL-2. On days 3 and 7, half of the culture medium was replaced with fresh IL-2-containing medium. CD4+ T cells were isolated after 10 days of culture through negative selection using the EasySep CD4+ T cell isolation kit. Ficoll-Paque Plus gradient centrifugation was used to isolate PBMCs from whole blood, and the isolated PBMCs were then either used fresh or cryopreserved at -140C. Triplicate wells were generally used for each culture condition.

Details on this clonotype: The specificity of this receptor is unknown. Nothing much larger sits one base from this clone, and base qualities are not available.

Summary of the overall study and its limitations: Of the vaccine-specific clones in convalescent patients, 304 of 307, or nearly all, reacted only to SARS-CoV-2 spike and did not cross-react with common cold coronaviruses. Only a relatively small number of convalescent patients were included in the study, and early timepoints following natural infection were not analyzed. The median number of SARS-CoV-2-reactive clonotypes rose from roughly 20 after infection to roughly 38 after vaccination, but the change was not significant. Among the post-vaccine SARS-CoV-2-reactive clones in convalescent patients, a median approximately 86% showed up only after vaccination, which suggests vaccine-specific priming.

The CDR3 contains 15 residues, cysteine and phenylalanine counted. Just the 45-base CDR3 DNA is kept, in frame starting at base 1. In the germline V gene, CDR1 corresponds to MNHNS and CDR2 to SASEGT. The V and J ends are trimmed by 6 bases and 0 bases, leaving 12 bases between them. The TCR sequence derives from a human donor who had recovered from COVID-19. Sequencing was performed on CD4+ T cells from blood, cultured in vitro. This sequence uses TRBV6-1 and TRBJ1-3; TRBD1 is a possible D gene, resting on 6 matching bases. The sequenced DNA is TGTGCCAGCAGGGGGGCCTGGAGCTCTGGAAACACCATATATTTT. It is translated as CASRGAWSSGNTIYF.